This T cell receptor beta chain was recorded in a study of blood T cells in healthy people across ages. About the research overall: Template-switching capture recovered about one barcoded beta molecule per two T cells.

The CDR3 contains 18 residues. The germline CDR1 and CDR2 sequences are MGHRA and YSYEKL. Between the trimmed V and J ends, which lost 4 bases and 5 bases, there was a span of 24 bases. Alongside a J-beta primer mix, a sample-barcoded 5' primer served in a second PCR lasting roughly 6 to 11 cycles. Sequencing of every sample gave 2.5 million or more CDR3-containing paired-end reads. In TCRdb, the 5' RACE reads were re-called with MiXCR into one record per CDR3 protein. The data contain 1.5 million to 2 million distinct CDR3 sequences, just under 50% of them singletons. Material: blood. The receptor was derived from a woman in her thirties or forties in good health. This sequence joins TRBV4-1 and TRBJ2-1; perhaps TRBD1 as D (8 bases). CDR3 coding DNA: TGCGCCAGCAGCCCGCAGGGGGCCCTGGCTAGCGGCGACAATGAGCAGTTCTTC. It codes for CASSPQGALASGDNEQFF.